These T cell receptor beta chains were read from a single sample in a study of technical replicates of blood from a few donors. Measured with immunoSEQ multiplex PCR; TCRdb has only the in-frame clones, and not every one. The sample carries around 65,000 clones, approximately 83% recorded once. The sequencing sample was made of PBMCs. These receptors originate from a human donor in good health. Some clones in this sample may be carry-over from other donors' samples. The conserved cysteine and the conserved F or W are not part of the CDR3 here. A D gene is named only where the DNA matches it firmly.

ASSLSGGRREQY . TRBJ2-7 12 TRBV27
ASSVAGAGGELF . TRBJ2-2 12 TRBV9
ASTSLAGESDTQY TRBD2 TRBJ2-3 13 TRBV6-1
ASSFERGGAGELF TRBD2 TRBJ2-2 13 TRBV5-1
ASSLASLRGEQY . TRBJ2-7 12 TRBV13
ASRYLAGGPGEQF TRBD2 TRBJ2-1 13 TRBV5-1
AWSLGGGTDTQY . TRBJ2-3 12 TRBV30
ASSSGLAGGPGGYT . TRBJ1-2 14 TRBV13
ASSPPGQGSSGNTIY TRBD1 TRBJ1-3 15 TRBV18
ASSRSTGSGGYT . TRBJ1-2 12 TRBV6-5
ASSFEAGGIYEQY TRBD2 TRBJ2-7 13 TRBV5-4
ASSQDPGYGTEAF . TRBJ1-1 13 TRBV4-3
ASSPKAGENNEQF TRBD2 TRBJ2-1 13 TRBV7-8
ASSLVVRASTDTQY . TRBJ2-3 14 TRBV7-2
ASSSPWGSHYEQY . TRBJ2-7 13 TRBV7-8
ASSLAQTSGSSEQF TRBD2 TRBJ2-1 14 TRBV7-9
ASSLGTDSYNEQF TRBD1 TRBJ2-1 13 TRBV11-2
ASSFRDNNSPLH . TRBJ1-6 12 TRBV5-6
ASSQDPREDTEAF . TRBJ1-1 13 TRBV4-2
ASSAGGGLAGPQETQY TRBD2 TRBJ2-5 16 TRBV9
ASSEARQGRDTEAF . TRBJ1-1 14 TRBV2
ASRSTGSSYNEQF . TRBJ2-1 13 TRBV7-9
ASSYRQGDKVNTEAF TRBD1 TRBJ1-1 15 TRBV4-2
ASTGTEIFYGYT TRBD1 TRBJ1-2 12 TRBV28
ASSPDRNSPLH . TRBJ1-6 11 TRBV7-7
ASSAPSGTGVEQY TRBD1 TRBJ2-7 13 TRBV9
ASSYGQPYEQY . TRBJ2-7 11 TRBV7-6
ARGLLSYEQY . TRBJ2-7 10 TRBV27
ASSLQLPFGVTGELF . TRBJ2-2 15 TRBV11-3
SAKPGLAGGTDTQY TRBD2 TRBJ2-3 14 TRBV29-1
ASSEWPTGFGQPQH . TRBJ1-5 14 TRBV2
ASSLSSGGAGDTQY TRBD2 TRBJ2-3 14 TRBV11-2
ASSLVVQGTTSTDTQY . TRBJ2-3 16 TRBV7-8
ASSFVPGTGGAEAF TRBD1 TRBJ1-1 14 TRBV27
ASIQNRGANEQF TRBD1 TRBJ2-1 12 TRBV7-2
ASSPRRVRTDTQY . TRBJ2-3 13 TRBV19
ASSDGTGENTEAF TRBD1 TRBJ1-1 13 TRBV7-9
ASSLSTSGWQF TRBD2 TRBJ2-1 11 TRBV5-1
ASSYSVGIGEKLF . TRBJ1-4 13 TRBV6-5
ATSRDPTARYT . TRBJ1-2 11 TRBV15
ASSRSGPISGANVLT . TRBJ2-6 15 TRBV7-3
ASSFTGLAGGPRSYNEQF TRBD2 TRBJ2-1 18 TRBV5-1
ASSPGSLGGGYT . TRBJ1-2 12 TRBV6-1
ASRPTGAGNTIY TRBD1 TRBJ1-3 12 TRBV28
ASSLGLAGAEGEQY TRBD2 TRBJ2-7 14 TRBV7-2
ASGPGGGSGNTIY TRBD1 TRBJ1-3 13 TRBV19
ASSEVGGYEQY . TRBJ2-7 11 TRBV6-1
ASSHTASSLVLH . TRBJ1-6 12 TRBV4-3
ASSQDRVGTYEQY . TRBJ2-7 13 TRBV4-3
ASSSSAAIIKNIQY . TRBJ2-4 14 TRBV7-9
ASSPGQGAIYGYT TRBD1 TRBJ1-2 13 TRBV7-3